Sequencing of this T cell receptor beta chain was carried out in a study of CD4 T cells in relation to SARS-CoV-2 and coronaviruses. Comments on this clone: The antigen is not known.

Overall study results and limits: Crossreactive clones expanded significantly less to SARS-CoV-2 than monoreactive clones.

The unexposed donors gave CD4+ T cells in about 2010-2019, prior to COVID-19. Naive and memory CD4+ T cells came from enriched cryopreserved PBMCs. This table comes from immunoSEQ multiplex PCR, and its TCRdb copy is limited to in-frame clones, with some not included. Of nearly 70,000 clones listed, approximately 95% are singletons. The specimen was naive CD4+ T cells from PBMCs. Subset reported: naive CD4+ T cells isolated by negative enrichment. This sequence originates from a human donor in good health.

The CDR3 reads CASTQAAGEVGNVLTF. The CDR3 DNA sequence: TGCGCCAGCACCCAGGCAGCAGGGGAGGTGGGCAACGTCCTGACTTTC. This sequence joins TRBV5-1 and TRBJ2-6; the D call may be TRBD1 or TRBD2 (6 bases each). Trimming removed 6 bases at V and 9 bases at J, with 22 bases between. CDR3 length: 16 amino acids. CDR1 is SGHRS, CDR2 YFSETQ, per germline.